Listed here are 19 T cell receptor beta chains from one sample, sequenced in a study of blood T cells in healthy people across ages. Together with a sample-barcoded 5' primer, a J-beta primer mix was included in a second PCR lasting 7 to 11 cycles. TCRdb analysed the 5' RACE reads with MiXCR anew, one entry per CDR3 protein. The repertoire has around 780,000 distinct CDR3 sequences, about 61% of them found once; the top ten carry 25% to 30%. Sequencing was performed on blood. These receptors all stem from a man aged 35-49 years in good health.

This clonotype was found a few times. This chain connects TRBV27 to TRBJ1-1; D gene uncertain. The CDR3 loop spans 15 amino acids. Looked up from germline, CDR1 is MNHEY and CDR2 is SMNVEV (reference sequence). Trimming took 8 bases from V and 1 from J, leaving 17 bases between them. CDR3 sequence: CASATGELANTEAFF. In nucleotides, the CDR3 is TGTGCCAGCGCCACCGGAGAGCTCGCGAACACTGAAGCTTTCTTT.

This rearrangement joins TRBV11-3 to TRBJ2-7, with 9 nucleotides matching TRBD1. Looked up from germline, CDR1 is SGHNT and CDR2 is YENEEA. J was trimmed by 1 base and V by 5 bases; bases with no gene match: 9. There are 16 residues in the CDR3. CDR3 sequence: CASSASGTGSSYEQYF. CDR3 in DNA: TGTGCCAGCAGCGCATCCGGGACAGGGTCTTCCTACGAGCAGTACTTC. The full variable domain, its missing parts supplied by reference TRBV11-3 and TRBJ2-7, is EAGVVQSPRYKIIEKKQPVAFWCNPISGHNTLYWYLQNLGQGPELLIRYENEEAVDDSQLPKDRFSAERLKGVDSTLKIQPAELGDSAVYLCASSASGTGSSYEQYFGPGTRLTVT.

The CDR3 DNA reads as TGTGCCAGCAGAAGTCGTGAATCTAACTATGGCTACACCTTC. This gives the protein CASRSRESNYGYTF. The chain combines TRBV6-5 with TRBJ1-2; D is ambiguous. Germline assignment: CDR1 MNHEY and CDR2 SVGAGI. Trimming cost V 6 bases and J 0 bases, with 11 bases left between them. The CDR3 has 14 amino acids.

This clonotype has just a few counts. This chain joins TRBV28 and TRBJ2-1; D is undetermined. CDR3 length: 11 amino acids. Trimming cost V 4 bases and J 6 bases, with 4 bases left between them. Germline assignment: CDR1 MDHEN and CDR2 SYDVKM. This CDR3 is CASSSSNEQFF. CDR3 DNA: TGTGCCAGCAGTTCGAGCAATGAGCAGTTCTTC.

The J gene is TRBJ2-1, the V gene TRBV15; D perhaps matches TRBD2 (6 bases). This CDR3 is 16 amino acids long. CDR1 is LNHNV and CDR2 is YYDKDF in the germline V gene (reference sequence). V was shortened by 1 base and J by 13 bases, with 23 bases between the two germline ends. The DNA for the CDR3 is TGTGCCACCAGCAGAGTCGGGGGTCTTCTCCTTACTTCCCAGTTCTTC. This translates into CATSRVGGLLLTSQFF.

This chain uses TRBV10-3 with TRBJ2-2, with D unclear. The CDR3 spans 13 residues. The V and J ends lost 2 bases and 5 bases respectively, with 6 bases between them. Germline values: CDR1 ENHRY, CDR2 SYGVKD. As DNA, the CDR3 is TGTGCCATCAGTGAGGTGGTTACCGGGGAGCTGTTTTTT. Translating gives CAISEVVTGELFF.

The gene calls are TRBV6-5 and TRBJ2-7; 9 bases align to TRBD1. CDR3 length: 15 residues. CDR1 is MNHEY and CDR2 is SVGAGI in the germline V gene. The V segment lost 6 bases and the J segment 3 bases; nucleotides outside the gene matches: 9. The CDR3 loop is CASSLGQGLLYEQYF. In DNA form, the CDR3 reads TGTGCCAGCAGCCTGGGACAGGGATTGCTCTACGAGCAGTACTTC.

The chain is built from TRBV7-9 and TRBJ2-7, with 14 bases aligning to TRBD2. The CDR3 totals 18 residues. Trimming removed 3 bases from V and 4 bases from J; junction bases left unmatched: 11. Germline V CDR1 and CDR2: SEHNR, FQNEAQ (reference sequence). The CDR3 DNA reads as TGTGCCAGCAGCTTTTTGGGACTAGCGGGAGACTGGGTGTACGAGCAGTACTTC. It translates to CASSFLGLAGDWVYEQYF.

This clonotype was detected many times. The chain is built from TRBV20-1 and TRBJ2-7, with D perhaps assigned TRBD1 or TRBD2 (6 bases each). Between the trimmed V and J ends, which lost 3 bases and 2 bases, there was a span of 14 bases. The CDR3 consists of 14 residues. The germline CDR1 and CDR2 sequences are DFQATT and SNEGSKA (reference sequence). The CDR3 region is CSARSGGLPYEQYF. In nucleotides, the CDR3 is TGCAGTGCTAGGAGTGGGGGGCTCCCCTACGAGCAGTACTTC.

The gene calls are TRBV11-2 and TRBJ2-5; 9 nucleotides line up with TRBD1. The J call may be wrong; the DNA end is better matched by TRBJ2-7. CDR3 length: 17 residues. Germline V CDR1 and CDR2: SGHAT, FQNNGV. This CDR3 reads CASSLEINPGQGDEQYF. The CDR3 bases are TGTGCCAGCAGCCTCGAAATTAACCCGGGACAGGGTGACGAGCAGTACTTC.

This clonotype came up many times. The chain carries TRBV28 and TRBJ2-7; perhaps TRBD1 as D (6 bases). This CDR3 contains 18 residues. Per germline, CDR1 MDHEN and CDR2 SYDVKM. V lost 1 base, J lost 4 bases, and 23 bases lay in between. The CDR3 spells CASSLSRGLGTTEYEQYF. The CDR3 DNA is TGTGCCAGCAGTTTATCCCGGGGCCTAGGGACAACCGAGTACGAGCAGTACTTC.

CDR3 loop: CASSEFPGLTTMASGYTF. The CDR3 DNA sequence: TGTGCCAGCTCGGAGTTTCCGGGACTGACGACTATGGCTAGTGGCTACACCTTC. The chain has TRBV6-1 and TRBJ1-2; perhaps TRBD1 as D (5 bases). Trimming took off 8 bases at V and 7 bases at J, with 32 bases between the two ends. CDR3 length: 18 amino acids. CDR1 is MNHNS and CDR2 is SASEGT in the germline V gene.

The chain employs TRBV7-3 and TRBJ2-3; TRBD2 matches at 7 bases. The V segment lost 5 bases and the J segment 5 bases; nucleotides outside the gene matches: 10. CDR3 length: 15 amino acids. Germline V gene lookup returns CDR1 SGHTA and CDR2 FQGTGA. CDR3 sequence (DNA): TGTGCCAGCAGCAGGGAGGGAACGCAGAGAGATACGCAGTATTTT. Its protein is CASSREGTQRDTQYF.

J is TRBJ2-6 and V is TRBV28; TRBD1 is a possible D gene (5 bases). This CDR3 contains 15 residues. The V gene lost 5 bases and the J gene lost 0 bases, with 8 bases spanning the gap. Germline assignment: CDR1 MDHEN and CDR2 SYDVKM. CDR3 residues: CASSRQNSGANVLTF. CDR3 coding DNA: TGTGCCAGCAGTCGACAGAACTCTGGGGCCAACGTCCTGACTTTC.

The chain combines TRBV29-1 with TRBJ2-1; 7 bases match TRBD1. The J call is doubtful: the DNA matches TRBJ2-7 better. The CDR3 sequence is 16 residues long. Germline V gene data show CDR1 as SQVTM and CDR2 as ANQGSEA. CDR3 sequence reads: CSVVTTTGSSYNEQYF. The CDR3, as DNA: TGCAGCGTCGTTACCACGACAGGGAGCTCCTACAATGAGCAGTACTTC.

The chain carries TRBV7-3 and TRBJ2-1; 11 bases fit TRBD1. Trimming cost V 1 base and J 8 bases; bases outside gene matches: 31. The germline V gene has CDR1 SGHTA and CDR2 FQGTGA. The CDR3 consists of 24 residues. CDR3 sequence reads: CASSLIFWGGVQVAPGQGDYEQFF. CDR3 bases: TGTGCCAGCAGCTTAATTTTCTGGGGCGGGGTTCAAGTGGCACCGGGACAGGGGGACTATGAGCAGTTCTTC.

This clonotype was counted a few times. As DNA, the CDR3 is TGTGCCAGGATGAAAGGGACTAGACCACTTTCCATATACAATGAGCAGTTCTTC. It codes for CARMKGTRPLSIYNEQFF. V usage is TRBV7-7 and J usage is TRBJ2-1; TRBD2 aligns across 8 bases. The V and J ends lost 9 bases and 4 bases, in that order; junction bases with no gene match: 20. CDR3 length: 18 amino acids. Germline V lookup: CDR1 SSHAT, CDR2 FNYEAQ (reference sequence).

This clonotype was observed a few times. J is TRBJ2-3 and V is TRBV7-8; 10 bases align to TRBD2. CDR1 and CDR2 (germline): SGHVS, FQNEAQ. J gave up 1 base and V 6 bases, and 1 base lay outside the gene matches. The CDR3 extends over 14 amino acids. CDR3 in DNA: TGTGCCAGCAGTACTAGCGGGGGCACAGATACGCAGTATTTT. It yields the protein CASSTSGGTDTQYF.

The chain couples TRBV20-1 to TRBJ2-1, with TRBD2 matching 8 bases. TRBJ2-7 matches the DNA end more closely, so the J call is doubtful. Germline V gene data show CDR1 as DFQATT and CDR2 as SNEGSKA (reference sequence). This CDR3 contains 18 residues. The DNA of the CDR3 is TGCAGTGCTAGAGATTCACTAGCGGAGGAGGGCTCCTACAATAAGCAGTACTTC. Translated, it gives CSARDSLAEEGSYNKQYF.